Each of the 31 T cell receptor beta chains below was sequenced from the same sample in a study of metastatic and nonmetastatic thyroid tumors. Patients had received no treatment of any kind before thyroid surgery. TCRdb re-processed the PCR reads through MiXCR. In the table there are about 16,000 clones, about 26% of which are singletons. Sequencing was done on a sample of adjacent normal tissue. Receptors were obtained from a female donor with papillary thyroid cancer or a benign thyroid nodule (not recorded which). Some clones in this sample may be carry-over from other donors' samples.

There are a few counts of this clone. Germline is not matched at one junction end, which may reflect a read error. The genes are TRBV6-1 and TRBJ1-2, with D perhaps TRBD1 (6 bases). CDR1 and CDR2 from the germline V gene are MNHNS and SASEGT. The CDR3 runs 14 residues. The CDR3 protein is CTSTPWGQNYGYTF. Written as DNA, the CDR3 is TGTACCAGCACCCCCTGGGGACAAAACTATGGCTACACCTTC.

The V call is TRBV6-5, the J call TRBJ2-6, with a possible D match to TRBD1 (6 bases). V was pared by 0 bases and J by 0 bases, with 6 bases between. Germline V gene sequence: CDR1 MNHEY, CDR2 SVGAGI. The CDR3 length is 16 residues. The CDR3 region has the DNA TGTGCCAGCAGTTACTCAGGGGGCTCTGGGGCCAACGTCCTGACTTTC. Protein: CASSYSGGSGANVLTF.

The CDR3 spells CASTQGTTYEQYF. DNA of the CDR3: TGTGCCAGCACCCAGGGAACGACCTACGAGCAGTACTTC. The rearrangement links TRBV5-5 to TRBJ2-7; TRBD1 might be the D (5 bases). This CDR3 region has 13 residues. V lost 6 bases and J 2 bases, leaving 12 bases between the germline ends. CDR1 is SGHKS, CDR2 YYEKEE, per germline (reference sequence).

This clone has more than one count but fewer than ten. The CDR3 loop reads CASDPGQGGTDTQYF. The CDR3 DNA is TGTGCCAGCGACCCGGGACAGGGTGGCACAGATACGCAGTATTTT. The J gene is TRBJ2-3, the V gene TRBV2, with 9 bases lining up with TRBD1. The CDR3 length is 15 residues. After removal of 8 bases from V and 1 base from J, the junction contained 7 bases not matched to a gene. Germline V lookup: CDR1 SNHLY, CDR2 FYNNEI.

This clone came up a few times. V gene TRBV27 combines with J gene TRBJ2-1, with 9 bases lining up with TRBD2. The CDR3 has 13 amino acids. J gave up 8 bases and V 7 bases, and 6 bases lay outside the gene matches. CDR1 is MNHEY, CDR2 SMNVEV, per germline (reference sequence). DNA of the CDR3: TGTGCCAGCATTCCGCGGGAGGGAGATGAGCAGTTCTTC. Its protein product is CASIPREGDEQFF.

This clone rates as medium-sized (0.01 to 0.1%). This chain connects TRBV4-3 to TRBJ2-7, with a tentative D call TRBD1 (6 bases). Germline values: CDR1 LGHNA, CDR2 YSLEER. The ends were cut back, 3 bases at V and 6 bases at J, with 12 bases in the middle. The CDR3 totals 13 residues. CDR3 coding DNA: TGCGCCAGCAGCCAGATTCAGGGGAGCGAGCAGTACTTC. The encoded protein is CASSQIQGSEQYF.

The genes are TRBV6-1 and TRBJ1-3; D unclear. This CDR3 has 15 amino acids. Germline V gene sequence: CDR1 MNHNS, CDR2 SASEGT. The V gene lost 6 bases and the J gene lost 0 bases, with 12 bases spanning the gap. The CDR3 loop is CASRKDRNSGNTIYF. CDR3 nucleotide sequence: TGTGCCAGCAGGAAAGACCGCAACTCTGGAAACACCATATATTTT.

The rearrangement uses TRBV5-5 and TRBJ2-7; D possibly corresponds to TRBD1 (5 bases). The V end was cut by 2 bases, the J end by 4 bases, with 13 bases between. The CDR3 consists of 14 residues. Germline CDR1 is SGHKS and CDR2 is YYEKEE (reference sequence). CDR3 coding DNA: TGTGCCAGCAGCTTCGACAGTCACGGTTACGAGCAGTACTTC. Amino acid sequence: CASSFDSHGYEQYF.

J is TRBJ1-1 and V is TRBV28; 9 nucleotides agree with TRBD1. V lost 4 bases to trimming and J lost 11 bases; unmatched junction nucleotides: 14. Germline V gives CDR1 MDHEN, CDR2 SYDVKM. The length of the CDR3 is 15 residues. CDR3 coding DNA: TGTGCCAGCAGTTCCGGGGACAGGGCGGTGGTGGTTGCTTTCTTT. It specifies CASSSGDRAVVVAFF.

This chain joins TRBV5-1 and TRBJ2-2; TRBD2 matches 11 bases. V trimming: 0 bases; J trimming: 1 base; junction bases outside the gene matches: 2. CDR1 and CDR2 (germline): SGHRS, YFSETQ. CDR3 length: 17 amino acids. CDR3 protein: CASSLAGTSGNTGELFF. CDR3 nucleotide sequence: TGCGCCAGCAGCTTGGCTGGGACTAGCGGGAACACCGGGGAGCTGTTTTTT.

In DNA form, the CDR3 reads TGTGCCAGCAGTGTCTACAGGGCCCCTGAAGCTTTCTTT. Its protein is CASSVYRAPEAFF. This chain connects TRBV27 to TRBJ1-1, with D perhaps matching TRBD1 (6 bases). V shed 5 bases and J shed 6 bases, with 13 bases lying between them. CDR1 is MNHEY and CDR2 is SMNVEV in the germline V gene (reference sequence). This CDR3 is 13 amino acids long.

This clone was detected only a few times. V and J are TRBV6-1 and TRBJ1-1; 8 positions match TRBD1. The CDR3 sequence is 15 residues long. From germline, CDR1 is MNHNS and CDR2 SASEGT. The V and J ends lost 5 bases and 1 base, in that order; junction bases with no gene match: 6. CDR3 DNA: TGTGCCAGCAGTTATCTACAGGGGGGGAACACTGAAGCTTTCTTT. This gives the protein CASSYLQGGNTEAFF.

This clone was found a few times. The germline gene is not matched at one end of the junction; a read error may be the cause. The rearrangement uses TRBV6-1 and TRBJ2-7; 9 bases are a match to TRBD2. Germline CDR1 reads MNHNS; CDR2 reads SASEGT. This CDR3 region has 15 residues. The CDR3 sequence is CASSTPGLAITERYF. The CDR3 region has the DNA TGTGCCAGCAGTACCCCGGGACTAGCTATTACCGAGCGGTACTTC.

The chain recombines TRBV10-3 with TRBJ2-1; D perhaps matches TRBD1 (6 bases). The CDR3 covers 16 residues. Trimming removed 4 bases from V and 3 bases from J, with 16 bases in between. CDR1 is ENHRY and CDR2 is SYGVKD in the germline V gene. The DNA of the CDR3 is TGTGCCATCAGTGCGAAGGGGGTCGCGCGCTACAATGAGCAGTTCTTC. Its translation is CAISAKGVARYNEQFF.

The rearrangement uses TRBV20-1 and TRBJ2-7, with D tentatively TRBD2 (6 bases). V was cut by 3 bases and J by 4 bases, with 13 bases left in between. Germline V gene sequence: CDR1 DFQATT, CDR2 SNEGSKA (reference sequence). The CDR3 is made up of 13 amino acids. CDR3 nucleotides: TGCAGTGCTAGTTTGGCGGGAACTTACGAGCAGTACTTC. The encoded protein is CSASLAGTYEQYF.

This clone was seen only a few times. The CDR3 DNA is TGTGCCACCAGTGAGCAAAGCAGACGCACCGGGGAGCTGTTTTTT. This translates into CATSEQSRRTGELFF. This chain connects TRBV24-1 to TRBJ2-2, with no clear D. The CDR3 sequence is 15 residues long. From germline, CDR1 is KGHDR and CDR2 SFDVKD. V gave up 4 bases and J gave up 4 bases, with 12 bases separating them.

This clone was recorded a few times. Sequence at one end of the junction differs from germline and may be a read error. The chain carries TRBV6-1 and TRBJ1-6; D gene unclear. Germline CDR1 and CDR2: MNHNS and SASEGT. The CDR3 is 16 amino acids. The CDR3 coding sequence is TGTGCCAGCAGTGACTCCGAGCGCGTTTATAATTCACCGCTCCACTTC. This gives the protein CASSDSERVYNSPLHF.

This chain links TRBV6-4 with TRBJ2-6; D not certain. The CDR3 contains 16 residues. The germline CDR1 and CDR2 sequences are MRHNA and SNTAGT. Trimming cost V 2 bases and J 0 bases, with 8 bases left between them. Here the CDR3 reads CASSDGHHSGANVLTF. The CDR3 DNA reads as TGTGCCAGCAGTGACGGTCATCACTCTGGGGCCAACGTCCTGACTTTC.

The chain's CDR3 is CASRPTRGSRNEKLFF. CDR3 DNA: TGTGCCAGCAGACCCACCAGGGGCTCTCGTAATGAAAAACTGTTTTTT. The gene calls are TRBV7-9 and TRBJ1-4; weak D call: TRBD1 (6 bases). This CDR3 contains 16 residues. CDR1 and CDR2 from the germline V gene are SEHNR and FQNEAQ (reference sequence). Between the trimmed V and J ends, which lost 6 bases and 4 bases, there was a span of 18 bases.

The chain uses TRBV5-6 and TRBJ2-7, with D hard to call. The length of the CDR3 is 13 residues. Looked up from germline, CDR1 is SGHDT and CDR2 is YYEEEE. Trimming removed 1 base from V and 1 base from J, with 6 bases in between. This chain's CDR3 is CASSLWRSYEQYF. In nucleotides, the CDR3 is TGTGCCAGCAGCTTGTGGCGGTCCTACGAGCAGTACTTC.

The chain carries TRBV6-2 or TRBV6-3 and TRBJ2-5, with TRBD2 matching over 9 bases. V was clipped by 6 bases and J by 1 base; unmatched bases: 6. Per the germline V gene, CDR1 is MNHEY and CDR2 is SVGEGT. The CDR3 is 15 amino acids. The CDR3 bases are TGTGCCAGCAGCCTCGGACTAGCGATCCAAGAGACCCAGTACTTC. It is translated as CASSLGLAIQETQYF.

With respect to this clone: This may be a read error: a much more frequent sequence differs by one nucleotide. This chain links TRBV6-1 with TRBJ2-2, with unresolved D. Trimming removed 10 bases at V and 6 bases at J, with 6 bases between. CDR1 is MNHNS and CDR2 is SASEGT in the germline V gene. This CDR3 is 10 amino acids long. The DNA of the CDR3 is TGTGCCACCGTCGCCGGGGAGCTGTTTTTT. Protein: CATVAGELFF.

CDR3 DNA: TGCGCCAGTACCCAAGAAGGGAGCACTGAAGCTTTCTTT. Amino acids: CASTQEGSTEAFF. The chain carries TRBV5-1 and TRBJ1-1; no clear D gene. Germline values: CDR1 SGHRS, CDR2 YFSETQ. The CDR3 is made up of 13 amino acids. Trimming cost V 8 bases and J 4 bases, with 15 bases left between them.

This clone was observed a handful of times. The CDR3 sequence: CASMSRDPPEQYF. CDR3 DNA sequence: TGTGCCAGCATGAGCAGGGACCCCCCGGAGCAGTACTTC. V usage is TRBV6-1 and J usage is TRBJ2-7; D possibly matches TRBD1 or TRBD2 (5 bases each). The germline V and J ends were trimmed by 7 bases and 7 bases, with 17 bases remaining between them. The CDR3 length is 13 residues. Germline CDR1 is MNHNS and CDR2 is SASEGT.

This sequence joins TRBV6-1 and TRBJ1-2, with D tentatively TRBD1 (5 bases). The germline V gene has CDR1 MNHNS and CDR2 SASEGT. V shed 8 bases and J shed 5 bases, with 15 bases lying between them. CDR3 length equals 13 residues. The CDR3 DNA reads as TGTGCCAGCTCGGACAACCTGCTATATGGCTACACCTTC. Translation gives CASSDNLLYGYTF.

This chain joins TRBV20-1 and TRBJ1-1; D is ambiguous. With 5 bases removed from V and 1 base from J, the gap between germline ends came to 8 bases. The CDR3 is 12 amino acids. Per germline, CDR1 DFQATT and CDR2 SNEGSKA (reference sequence). CDR3 loop: CSAARRNTEAFF. The CDR3 DNA sequence: TGCAGTGCTGCCCGGAGGAACACTGAAGCTTTCTTT.

This chain uses TRBV10-3 with TRBJ2-1; perhaps TRBD2 as D (6 bases). Germline CDR1 reads ENHRY; CDR2 reads SYGVKD. CDR3 length: 13 residues. With 6 bases removed from V and 5 bases from J, the gap between germline ends came to 11 bases. The CDR3 region has the DNA TGTGCCATCAGGACGGGGACTGACAATGAGCAGTTCTTC. It translates to CAIRTGTDNEQFF.

The chain uses TRBV20-1 and TRBJ2-7, with TRBD1 identical over 7 bases. The germline V gene has CDR1 DFQATT and CDR2 SNEGSKA (reference sequence). The CDR3 sequence is 16 residues long. Trimming at V came to 3 bases and at J to 5 bases, leaving 16 bases not matched to a gene. The CDR3 reads CSASSQGQLNRNEQYF. CDR3 sequence (DNA): TGCAGTGCTAGTTCCCAGGGACAGCTAAACCGAAACGAGCAGTACTTC.

This chain joins TRBV5-1 and TRBJ2-1; 11 bases fit TRBD1. Germline lookup yields CDR1 SGHRS and CDR2 YFSETQ. Unmatched junction bases numbered 5, after V lost 7 bases and J lost 8 bases. The CDR3 totals 13 residues. The CDR3 sequence: CASGTGGIYEQFF. The CDR3, as DNA: TGCGCCAGCGGGACAGGGGGAATATATGAGCAGTTCTTC.

The V call is TRBV5-1, the J call TRBJ2-7; TRBD1 is a possible D gene (6 bases). The CDR3 spans 13 residues. V lost 4 bases and J 2 bases, leaving 10 bases between the germline ends. Germline V gives CDR1 SGHRS, CDR2 YFSETQ. CDR3 nucleotide sequence: TGCGCCAGCAGCATCGACAGGACCTACGAGCAGTACTTC. Its protein is CASSIDRTYEQYF.

The V call is TRBV4-2, the J call TRBJ2-3; the D gene could be TRBD1 or TRBD2 (6 bases each). Germline V gene lookup returns CDR1 LGHNA and CDR2 YNFKEQ. The CDR3 is 16 residues long. V lost 3 bases, J lost 1 base, and 14 bases lay in between. The CDR3 protein is CASSQVAAGGTDTQYF. Written as DNA, the CDR3 is TGTGCCAGCAGCCAGGTAGCGGCAGGGGGCACAGATACGCAGTATTTT.